This T cell receptor beta chain came from a study of blood T cell repertoires in COVID-19. About the study: Material from acute and convalescent COVID-19 was sourced from the United States, Italy and Spain. Sample material is recorded as cDNA or gDNA derived from T cells, B-cell-depleted T cells, or PBMCs.

Seattle's cohort entered during active infection and was followed longitudinally. Original processing notes: Reference gene primer amplification gave nucleated cell count estimates. Clones were sequenced by immunoSEQ multiplex PCR, and TCRdb holds only the in-frame ones, with some missing. Clone size and the V and J calls come from that table; the DNA yielded D and trimming. This table holds 60,000 to 70,000 clones, 75% to 90% found once. Germline loops: CDR1 SGHAT, CDR2 FQNNGV. The CDR3 spans 14 residues. Trimming stripped 5 bases from V and 2 bases from J, with 12 bases between. The sample was peripheral blood. This clonotype originated in a man aged 35 to 55 with COVID-19, enrolled during active disease. The chain has TRBV11-2 and TRBJ1-1; the D gene is possibly TRBD1 (6 bases). This CDR3 is CASSEQGENTEAFF. The DNA for the CDR3 is TGTGCCAGCAGCGAACAGGGTGAAAACACTGAAGCTTTCTTT.